This is a list of T cell receptor beta chains from one sample in a study of blood T cell repertoires in COVID-19. The assay was immunoSEQ multiplex PCR, and TCRdb's table has in-frame clones only and misses some. The data hold approximately 140,000 clones, with approximately 88% observed a single time. Sequenced: peripheral blood. All receptors come from a man between 65 and 85 years old with acute or convalescent COVID-19. The CDR3 runs from the conserved cysteine through the conserved F or W. Each record gives: J gene, V gene, D gene, clone size, CDR3 DNA, CDR3 protein. A D gene is named only where the DNA matches it firmly. Expanded clones get a size class; other rows say once, few or many, or leave the size out.

TRBJ1-4	TRBV9	-	-	TGTGCCAGCAGCTTGGGCAGGATAGATGAAAAACTGTTTTTT	CASSLGRIDEKLFF
TRBJ2-1	TRBV30	-	-	TGTGCCTGGATCCCTGGTACATCGAACAATGAGCAGTTCTTC	CAWIPGTSNNEQFF
TRBJ2-2	TRBV3-1/TRBV3-2	-	-	TGTGCCAGCAGCCAAGATCCCCTCAGCGGGGAGCTGTTTTTT	CASSQDPLSGELFF
TRBJ2-6	TRBV7-2	TRBD1	once	TGTGCCAGCAGCTCGACAGGGTCCGCGGCCAACGTCCTGACTTTC	CASSSTGSAANVLTF
TRBJ2-2	TRBV10-1	TRBD2	-	TGCGCCAGCAGTCGGGGGGGTTCGGCCGGGGAGCTGTTTTTT	CASSRGGSAGELFF
TRBJ2-1	TRBV6-6	TRBD1	-	TGTGCCAGCAGTCAACGCACCCCGGGACAGGGGTGGAATGAGCAGTTCTTC	CASSQRTPGQGWNEQFF
TRBJ1-2	TRBV27	TRBD1	-	TGTGCCAGCAGCAGGACAGGGGGCCTTTGGGGCTACACCTTC	CASSRTGGLWGYTF
TRBJ2-3	TRBV28	TRBD2	-	TGTGCCAGCAGCCGTCCCCCACTCCTAGCGGGAGTATACAGGGACACAGATACGCAGTATTTT	CASSRPPLLAGVYRDTDTQYF
TRBJ1-5	TRBV28	-	few	TGTGCCAGCAGTTCCTACAGGGTTGGAAGCAATCAGCCCCAGCATTTT	CASSSYRVGSNQPQHF
TRBJ2-7	TRBV18	-	-	TGTGCCAGCTCGGACAACCCCTACGAGCAGTACTTC	CASSDNPYEQYF
TRBJ1-1	TRBV9	TRBD1	-	TGTGCCAGCACCGCCGGGACAGGGTACAACACTGAAGCTTTCTTT	CASTAGTGYNTEAFF
TRBJ2-1	TRBV5-1	-	-	TGCGCCAGCAGCTTGGAGTCGGCTAGCAATGAGCAGTTCTTC	CASSLESASNEQFF
TRBJ1-4	TRBV19	-	-	TGTGCCAGTAGTATGGGAGGTAATGAAAAACTGTTTTTT	CASSMGGNEKLFF
TRBJ2-4	TRBV3-1/TRBV3-2	TRBD2	-	TGTGCCAGCAGCCAAGACGGGACTAGCGGGAGCCTAGCCAAAAACATTCAGTACTTC	CASSQDGTSGSLAKNIQYF
TRBJ2-5	TRBV24-1	-	-	TGTGCCACGGGGCGTGCGGAGACCCAGTACTTC	CATGRAETQYF
TRBJ1-1	TRBV5-4	-	-	TGTGCCAGCAGCCTGGGCCCCAACTACTATATGAACACTGAAGCTTTCTTT	CASSLGPNYYMNTEAFF
TRBJ1-4	TRBV12-3/TRBV12-4	-	-	TGTGCCAGCAGTTTGTCAGGGGTCGAAAAACTGTTTTTT	CASSLSGVEKLFF
TRBJ1-1	TRBV28	-	-	TGTGCCAGCAGTTTAATCAGAACTGAAGCTTTCTTT	CASSLIRTEAFF
TRBJ2-3	TRBV2	-	once	TGTGCCAGCAGCCACGGACAGGGACTAGCCAAGGCAGATACGCAGTATTTT	CASSHGQGLAKADTQYF
TRBJ2-5	TRBV19	TRBD1	-	TGTGCCAGTAGTCCACAGGGGCCGCAAGAGACCCAGTACTTC	CASSPQGPQETQYF
TRBJ2-3	TRBV7-6	TRBD2	-	TGTGCCAGCAGCTTCCGACTCGGGGGGGGCGCAGATACGCAGTATTTT	CASSFRLGGGADTQYF
TRBJ2-3	TRBV6-5	TRBD1	-	TGTGCCAGCCGGACAGGGGTCACAGATACGCAGTATTTT	CASRTGVTDTQYF
TRBJ2-7	TRBV9	-	-	TGTGCCAGCAGCTGGGGGGAACTCTCCTACGAGCAGTACTTC	CASSWGELSYEQYF
TRBJ1-4	TRBV19	-	-	TGTGCCAGCGCTGCCCTGGAGGGAAGGAAGGCTAATGAAAAACTGTTTTTT	CASAALEGRKANEKLFF
TRBJ1-3	TRBV28	TRBD1	-	TGTGCCAGCAGTCTCACAGGGGCTGGAAACACCATATATTTT	CASSLTGAGNTIYF
TRBJ2-1	TRBV5-4	TRBD2	-	TGTGCCAGCAGCCCGGGGGGACTAGCGGGAGGGCCGGGCAATGAGCAGTTCTTC	CASSPGGLAGGPGNEQFF
TRBJ1-2	TRBV11-1	TRBD1	-	TGTGCCAGCACGCACCGGGACAGCTATGGCTACACCTTC	CASTHRDSYGYTF
TRBJ1-4	TRBV24-1	-	-	TGTGCCACCAGTGCACAGGAGGGACAAAAACTGTTTTTT	CATSAQEGQKLFF
TRBJ1-1	TRBV2	-	-	TGTGCCAGCAGCTCCGGGACTCCCCCCAAAGCTTTCTTT	CASSSGTPPKAFF
TRBJ1-6	TRBV25-1	-	-	TGTGCCAGCAGGACAGTTAATAATTCACCCCTCCACTTT	CASRTVNNSPLHF
TRBJ1-4	TRBV5-1	TRBD1	-	TGCGCCAGCAGCACCCAAACAGGGGATTACGAAAAACTGTTTTTT	CASSTQTGDYEKLFF
TRBJ2-2	TRBV6-1	TRBD1	-	TGTGCCAGCAGTGAACGACAGGGGGCCGGGGAGCTGTTTTTT	CASSERQGAGELFF
TRBJ1-5	TRBV2	TRBD1	once	TGTGCCAGCAGGGTCGTGACAGGGGAACAGCCCCAGCATTTT	CASRVVTGEQPQHF
TRBJ2-5	TRBV6-1	TRBD2	-	TGTGCCAGCAGTGAGGGCCTAGCGGGAGGGCAAGAGACCCAGTACTTC	CASSEGLAGGQETQYF
TRBJ2-3	TRBV3-1/TRBV3-2	TRBD1	-	TGTGCCAGCAGCCACTTAGGGGGCGAAAACACAGATACGCAGTATTTT	CASSHLGGENTDTQYF
TRBJ2-2	TRBV5-1	-	-	TGCGCCAGCAGGAGGGTCCTTAACACCGGGGAGCTGTTTTTT	CASRRVLNTGELFF
TRBJ2-4	TRBV28	-	once	TGTGCCAGCAGTGGGGCTAGTCCAAACATTCAGTACTTC	CASSGASPNIQYF
TRBJ2-2	TRBV5-1	-	once	TGCGCCAGCAGCTTGGGCGCGGGTGGGAAGGACACCGGGGAGCTGTTTTTT	CASSLGAGGKDTGELFF
TRBJ1-3	TRBV6-5	-	-	TGTGCCAGCAGTTACGGCGGGGGAAACACCATATATTTT	CASSYGGGNTIYF
TRBJ2-3	TRBV4-1	TRBD1	-	TGCGCCAGCAGCCAAGTCGGACCAGGGGGTCGGTCAGATACGCAGTATTTT	CASSQVGPGGRSDTQYF